Listed below are T cell receptor beta chains from one sample, sequenced in a study of chronic HIV infection and antiretroviral therapy. TCRdb itself ran the 5' RACE reads through MiXCR, one entry per CDR3 protein. Altogether approximately 40,000 distinct CDR3 sequences are present, about 8.1% being singletons, with the ten largest covering approximately 2.6%. Sequencing input: peripheral blood. The source of these receptors is an adult who had HIV and had not received antiretroviral therapy, or was an uninfected healthy control (not recorded which). The CDR3 runs from the conserved cysteine through the conserved F or W. The D gene is left open where the match is weak. Part of the rows lack a size; the others show once, few, many or a class for expanded clones.

v_call: TRBV3-1
j_call: TRBJ1-1
d_call: NA
clone_size: NA
cdr3_nt: TGTGCCAGCAGTCTCGTGGGACTCGAGAACACTGAAGCTTTCTTT
cdr3_aa: CASSLVGLENTEAFF

v_call: TRBV27
j_call: TRBJ2-1
d_call: NA
clone_size: many
cdr3_nt: TGTGCCAGCAGCCGAAGCACTGAGCAGTTCTTC
cdr3_aa: CASSRSTEQFF

v_call: TRBV28
j_call: TRBJ2-7
d_call: NA
clone_size: few
cdr3_nt: TGTGCCAGCAGTCCCATCCCCCCTGGGTACGAGCAGTACTTC
cdr3_aa: CASSPIPPGYEQYF

v_call: TRBV29-1
j_call: TRBJ2-1
d_call: NA
clone_size: many
cdr3_nt: TGCAGCGTTGAATCGTCGGGGCCGGGCCAATTCTTC
cdr3_aa: CSVESSGPGQFF

v_call: TRBV28
j_call: TRBJ1-5
d_call: NA
clone_size: NA
cdr3_nt: TGTGCCAGCAGGGGGCCTTTCTATAGCAATCAGCCCCAGCATTTT
cdr3_aa: CASRGPFYSNQPQHF

v_call: TRBV2
j_call: TRBJ2-3
d_call: NA
clone_size: many
cdr3_nt: TGTGCCAGCAGTCCGACGAGAGATACGCAGTATTTT
cdr3_aa: CASSPTRDTQYF

v_call: TRBV28
j_call: TRBJ2-7
d_call: NA
clone_size: many
cdr3_nt: TGTGCCAGCAGGCGCAGGTCGGGACTGCTTGCGGGGGAGCAGTACTTC
cdr3_aa: CASRRRSGLLAGEQYF

v_call: TRBV28
j_call: TRBJ2-5
d_call: TRBD2
clone_size: many
cdr3_nt: TGTGCCAGCAGTTCGGGGGGGGAGGAGACCCAGTACTTC
cdr3_aa: CASSSGGEETQYF

v_call: TRBV20-1
j_call: TRBJ2-1
d_call: NA
clone_size: few
cdr3_nt: TGCAGTGCTGTCGAAGGGTACAATGAGCAGTTCTTC
cdr3_aa: CSAVEGYNEQFF

v_call: TRBV6-2/TRBV6-3
j_call: TRBJ2-2
d_call: TRBD2
clone_size: NA
cdr3_nt: TGTGCCAGCAGTTACCCGGGACTAGTGGCCGGGGAGCTGTTTTTT
cdr3_aa: CASSYPGLVAGELFF

v_call: TRBV12-3/TRBV12-4
j_call: TRBJ2-6
d_call: NA
clone_size: many
cdr3_nt: TGTGCCAGCAGTTCAACCCACAGAGCTTTGGCCAACGTCCTGACTTTC
cdr3_aa: CASSSTHRALANVLTF

v_call: TRBV28
j_call: TRBJ1-5
d_call: NA
clone_size: NA
cdr3_nt: TGTGCCAGCAGCCTAAGGGTCGGCAGACCAAACAATCAGCCCCAGCATTTT
cdr3_aa: CASSLRVGRPNNQPQHF

v_call: TRBV27
j_call: TRBJ2-3
d_call: TRBD2
clone_size: many
cdr3_nt: TGTGCCAGCAGTTTTGGGACTAGCGGGACAGATACGCAGTATTTT
cdr3_aa: CASSFGTSGTDTQYF

v_call: TRBV29-1
j_call: TRBJ1-2
d_call: NA
clone_size: many
cdr3_nt: TGCAGCGTTGAAGTGGGGGGTTATGGCTACACCTTC
cdr3_aa: CSVEVGGYGYTF

v_call: TRBV2
j_call: TRBJ2-7
d_call: NA
clone_size: many
cdr3_nt: TGTGCCAGCAAGACCAGGACTCTCTACGAGCAGTACTTC
cdr3_aa: CASKTRTLYEQYF

v_call: TRBV6-5
j_call: TRBJ1-2
d_call: TRBD1
clone_size: few
cdr3_nt: TGTGCCAGCACTTACGGGGACAGCTATGGCTACACCTTC
cdr3_aa: CASTYGDSYGYTF

v_call: TRBV2
j_call: TRBJ1-6
d_call: NA
clone_size: few
cdr3_nt: TGTGCCATCAAATCCAGCTATAATTCACCCCTCCACTTT
cdr3_aa: CAIKSSYNSPLHF

v_call: TRBV7-9
j_call: TRBJ2-2
d_call: NA
clone_size: few
cdr3_nt: TGTGCCAGCAGCCCGAACTTGAGCGTGGAGCTGTTTTTT
cdr3_aa: CASSPNLSVELFF

v_call: TRBV25-1
j_call: TRBJ1-2
d_call: NA
clone_size: few
cdr3_nt: TGTGCCAGCAGTGACGGGGGGAGCTATGGCTACACCTTC
cdr3_aa: CASSDGGSYGYTF

v_call: TRBV9
j_call: TRBJ1-3
d_call: NA
clone_size: many
cdr3_nt: TGTGCCAGCAGCTTCGGGGGGGGCGCGGCTGGAAACACCATATATTTT
cdr3_aa: CASSFGGGAAGNTIYF

v_call: TRBV9
j_call: TRBJ1-6
d_call: NA
clone_size: NA
cdr3_nt: TGTGCCAGCAGCCCCACCGGGGATAATTCACCCCTCCACTTT
cdr3_aa: CASSPTGDNSPLHF

v_call: TRBV28
j_call: TRBJ2-2
d_call: NA
clone_size: NA
cdr3_nt: TGTGCCAGCAGTTTAGGTGGGAGTACCGGGGAGCTGTTTTTT
cdr3_aa: CASSLGGSTGELFF

v_call: TRBV21-1
j_call: TRBJ2-7
d_call: NA
clone_size: few
cdr3_nt: TGTGCCAGCATCGACCAGGGGTACGAGCAGTACTTC
cdr3_aa: CASIDQGYEQYF

v_call: TRBV4-1
j_call: TRBJ1-1
d_call: NA
clone_size: NA
cdr3_nt: TGCGCCAGCAGCCAAGATGGGGCGTCGACTGAAGCTTTCTTT
cdr3_aa: CASSQDGASTEAFF

v_call: TRBV29-1
j_call: TRBJ1-4
d_call: NA
clone_size: NA
cdr3_nt: TGCAGCGTTGAAGATTCTCGGATGGGGGAGGGACTGTTTTTT
cdr3_aa: CSVEDSRMGEGLFF

v_call: TRBV28
j_call: TRBJ1-1
d_call: TRBD1
clone_size: NA
cdr3_nt: TGTGCCAGCAGTTTATCAGGGGGCGGTGGGACTGAAGCTTTCTTT
cdr3_aa: CASSLSGGGGTEAFF

v_call: TRBV27
j_call: TRBJ2-3
d_call: NA
clone_size: few
cdr3_nt: TGTGCCAGCAGTAGATCAGGGGAAACAGATACGCAGTATTTT
cdr3_aa: CASSRSGETDTQYF

v_call: TRBV29-1
j_call: TRBJ1-1
d_call: NA
clone_size: many
cdr3_nt: TGCAGCGTGCACCGGGACACCCTAGTTGAAGCTTTCTTT
cdr3_aa: CSVHRDTLVEAFF

v_call: TRBV24-1
j_call: TRBJ1-3
d_call: NA
clone_size: NA
cdr3_nt: TGTGCCACCAGTGAGGACTCTGGAAACACCATATATTTT
cdr3_aa: CATSEDSGNTIYF

v_call: TRBV28
j_call: TRBJ2-3
d_call: NA
clone_size: NA
cdr3_nt: TGTGCCAGCAGCACAGGGCGAACAGATACGCAGTATTTT
cdr3_aa: CASSTGRTDTQYF

v_call: TRBV6-5
j_call: TRBJ1-2
d_call: NA
clone_size: many
cdr3_nt: TGTGCCAGCAGTTACTCGAGGAGGGGATCGGACTATGGCTACACCTTC
cdr3_aa: CASSYSRRGSDYGYTF

v_call: TRBV10-3
j_call: TRBJ2-7
d_call: NA
clone_size: NA
cdr3_nt: TGTGCCATCAGCCGGGACTACGAGCAGTACTTC
cdr3_aa: CAISRDYEQYF

v_call: TRBV28
j_call: TRBJ2-3
d_call: NA
clone_size: few
cdr3_nt: TGTGCCAGCAGTTTAAACTTCAGGGATCGGGATACGCAGTATTTT
cdr3_aa: CASSLNFRDRDTQYF

v_call: TRBV7-8
j_call: TRBJ1-2
d_call: NA
clone_size: NA
cdr3_nt: TGTGCCAGCAGCCAGAATCAGGAGGTTTATGGCTACACCTTC
cdr3_aa: CASSQNQEVYGYTF

v_call: TRBV7-2
j_call: TRBJ2-2
d_call: TRBD2
clone_size: many
cdr3_nt: TGTGCCAGCAGCTTATTGCCAGGGGGGACTAGCGGGAGATACTCCGGGGAGCTGTTTTTT
cdr3_aa: CASSLLPGGTSGRYSGELFF

v_call: TRBV20-1
j_call: TRBJ2-7
d_call: NA
clone_size: NA
cdr3_nt: TGCAGTGCTAAGGCTCACGTCTACGAGCAGTACTTC
cdr3_aa: CSAKAHVYEQYF

v_call: TRBV7-2
j_call: TRBJ2-1
d_call: TRBD2
clone_size: many
cdr3_nt: TGTGCCAGCAGAAAAGCGGGGGGGTTCTACAATGAGCAGTTCTTC
cdr3_aa: CASRKAGGFYNEQFF

v_call: TRBV28
j_call: TRBJ2-7
d_call: NA
clone_size: many
cdr3_nt: TGTGCCAGCAGCCTCCCTGGACACCTCGTTTTTTACGAGCAGTACTTC
cdr3_aa: CASSLPGHLVFYEQYF

v_call: TRBV29-1
j_call: TRBJ2-1
d_call: NA
clone_size: NA
cdr3_nt: TGCAGCGTTGAAAACGGCAAATACAATGAGCAGTTCTTC
cdr3_aa: CSVENGKYNEQFF